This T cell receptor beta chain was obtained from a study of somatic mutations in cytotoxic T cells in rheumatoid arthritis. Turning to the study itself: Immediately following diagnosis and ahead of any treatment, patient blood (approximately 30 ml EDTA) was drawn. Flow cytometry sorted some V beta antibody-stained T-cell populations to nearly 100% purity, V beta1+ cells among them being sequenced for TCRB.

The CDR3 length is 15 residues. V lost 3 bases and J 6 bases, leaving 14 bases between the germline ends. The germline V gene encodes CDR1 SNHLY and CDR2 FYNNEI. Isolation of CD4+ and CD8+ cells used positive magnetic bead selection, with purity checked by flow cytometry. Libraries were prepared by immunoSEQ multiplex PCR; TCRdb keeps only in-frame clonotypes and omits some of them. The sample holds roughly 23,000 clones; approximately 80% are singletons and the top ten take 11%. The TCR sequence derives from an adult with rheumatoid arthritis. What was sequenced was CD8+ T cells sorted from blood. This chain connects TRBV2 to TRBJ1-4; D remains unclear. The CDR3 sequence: CASSDVEENDEKLFF. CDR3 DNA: TGTGCCAGCAGTGATGTTGAAGAAAACGATGAAAAACTGTTTTTT.